Listed below are T cell receptor beta chains from one sample, sequenced in a study of T-cell memory formation after mild COVID-19. TCRdb re-called the 5' RACE reads through MiXCR, storing one row per CDR3 protein. The data show 250,000 to 350,000 distinct CDR3 sequences, around 16% seen once. What was sequenced was PBMCs or a T cell subset sorted from them (not recorded which). The origin of the receptors is a man aged 18 to 29 who had mild COVID-19 (a few samples of this study predate the infection). Cell type and time point are not known. CDR3s include the opening cysteine and the closing phenylalanine or tryptophan. Each record gives: clone size, J gene, V gene, D gene, CDR3 protein, CDR3 DNA. The D gene is left open where the match is weak. Not all rows give a size; the values are once, few, many and, for expanded clones, a class.

many,TRBJ1-2,TRBV20-1,TRBD1,CSARDPGGNYGYTF,TGCAGTGCTAGAGATCCAGGGGGCAACTATGGCTACACCTTC
once,TRBJ2-2,TRBV20-1,-,CSARDRGRPGELFF,TGCAGTGCTAGAGATCGGGGCAGACCCGGGGAGCTGTTTTTT
few,TRBJ2-5,TRBV6-1,-,CASSEQTSAETQYF,TGTGCCAGCAGTGAACAGACTAGTGCAGAGACCCAGTACTTC
few,TRBJ2-7,TRBV6-5,TRBD1,CASSYLDRGSEQYF,TGTGCCAGCAGTTACCTTGACAGGGGTTCCGAGCAGTACTTC
-,TRBJ2-2,TRBV7-3,-,CASSFTGGSGELFF,TGTGCCAGCAGCTTCACGGGGGGCTCCGGGGAGCTGTTTTTT
few,TRBJ2-3,TRBV11-2,TRBD2,CASSSTSGAPTDTQYF,TGTGCCAGCAGCTCGACTAGCGGGGCACCCACAGATACGCAGTATTTT
-,TRBJ2-7,TRBV5-1,-,CASSPGPLPLYEQYF,TGCGCCAGCAGCCCGGGACCTCTCCCCCTCTACGAGCAGTACTTC
-,TRBJ2-5,TRBV6-2/TRBV6-3,-,CASSYLPNQLNGETQYF,TGTGCCAGCAGCTACCTCCCGAACCAACTCAATGGGGAGACCCAGTACTTC
few,TRBJ2-1,TRBV4-1,-,CASSQVSATDNEQFF,TGCGCCAGCAGCCAGGTTAGTGCTACCGACAATGAGCAGTTCTTC
-,TRBJ2-5,TRBV7-8,-,CASSLTLWTENF,TGTGCCAGCAGCTTAACTTTATGGACCGAGAACTTC
many,TRBJ2-3,TRBV11-2,-,CASSLASPKDTQYF,TGTGCCAGCAGCTTAGCGTCGCCTAAAGATACGCAGTATTTT
few,TRBJ2-7,TRBV10-3,TRBD1,CATAPGQGTYEQYF,TGTGCCACCGCGCCCGGACAGGGGACCTACGAGCAGTACTTC
-,TRBJ2-1,TRBV9,TRBD2,CASSTGTSVEQFF,TGTGCCAGCAGCACAGGGACTAGTGTTGAGCAGTTCTTC
-,TRBJ1-3,TRBV5-1,-,CASSLENTIYF,TGCGCCAGCAGCTTGGAAAACACCATATATTTT
few,TRBJ2-2,TRBV7-6,-,CASSLVPGIGTGELFF,TGTGCCAGCAGCTTAGTTCCGGGAATCGGGACCGGGGAGCTGTTTTTT
many,TRBJ2-2,TRBV7-2,-,CASSLAASEGGELFF,TGTGCCAGCAGCTTAGCGGCCAGCGAAGGCGGGGAGCTGTTTTTT
few,TRBJ2-5,TRBV6-5,-,CASSYGGGPQETQYF,TGTGCCAGCAGTTACGGGGGGGGGCCACAAGAGACCCAGTACTTC
few,TRBJ2-5,TRBV29-1,-,CSVAQGAVETQYF,TGCAGCGTTGCTCAAGGGGCAGTTGAGACCCAGTACTTC
-,TRBJ2-2,TRBV5-1,TRBD2,CASSLGLAGPGELFF,TGCGCCAGCAGCTTGGGGCTAGCGGGGCCCGGGGAGCTGTTTTTT
-,TRBJ2-3,TRBV12-3/TRBV12-4,-,CASSLGRRDTQYF,TGTGCCAGCAGTCTGGGTCGAAGGGATACGCAGTATTTT
-,TRBJ1-1,TRBV5-1,-,CASSLVDGGRRAEAFF,TGCGCCAGCAGCTTGGTTGATGGGGGGCGCAGGGCTGAAGCTTTCTTT
-,TRBJ1-3,TRBV6-6,TRBD1,CASSGQEGSRSGNTIYF,TGTGCCAGCAGTGGACAGGAAGGGTCTCGATCTGGAAACACCATATATTTT
few,TRBJ2-6,TRBV6-6,-,CASSWSSGANVLTF,TGTGCCAGCAGTTGGTCCTCTGGGGCCAACGTCCTGACTTTC
-,TRBJ2-3,TRBV7-8,-,CASSLSWGSTDTQYF,TGTGCCAGCAGCTTATCATGGGGCTCCACAGATACGCAGTATTTT
-,TRBJ2-2,TRBV20-1,-,CSARDVTGELFF,TGCAGTGCTAGGGACGTCACCGGGGAGCTGTTTTTT
many,TRBJ2-3,TRBV6-4,TRBD2,CASSESGGATDTQYF,TGTGCCAGCAGTGAAAGCGGGGGGGCCACAGATACGCAGTATTTT
few,TRBJ2-2,TRBV20-1,TRBD2,CSARSPLAGDDTGELFF,TGCAGTGCCCGGTCGCCCCTAGCGGGGGATGACACCGGGGAGCTGTTTTTT
few,TRBJ1-5,TRBV30,-,CAWSVLGAPQPQHF,TGTGCCTGGAGTGTATTAGGGGCCCCACAGCCCCAGCATTTT
-,TRBJ2-1,TRBV13,TRBD2,CASSLEAGGGNEQFF,TGTGCCAGCAGCTTAGAAGCGGGGGGCGGTAATGAGCAGTTCTTC
-,TRBJ2-3,TRBV3-1,-,CASSQVGIGADTQYF,TGTGCCAGCAGCCAAGTCGGGATAGGTGCAGATACGCAGTATTTT
-,TRBJ2-3,TRBV24-1,TRBD2,CATSDLTSGGRTDTQYF,TGTGCCACCAGTGACCTAACTAGCGGGGGGCGGACAGATACGCAGTATTTT
-,TRBJ2-1,TRBV19,-,CASSIPTQGGEQFF,TGTGCCAGTAGTATACCCACCCAGGGGGGTGAGCAGTTCTTC
many,TRBJ2-7,TRBV6-2/TRBV6-3,-,CASSFGSSYEQYF,TGTGCCAGCAGTTTCGGGTCTTCCTACGAGCAGTACTTC